The sequence of this T cell receptor (beta chain) was determined in a study of T-cell memory formation after mild COVID-19. The CDR3 covers 13 residues. Deletions cut 1 base from V and 3 bases from J, with 5 bases between. The table lists this clonotype with a few counts. Its target is unknown. Amplification by 5'RACE using constant-segment primers produced TCR alpha and TCR beta cDNA libraries that carried sample barcodes and UMIs. Each CDR3 protein is one row after TCRdb ran MiXCR on the 5' RACE reads. In the table there are around 450,000 distinct CDR3 sequences, approximately 25% of which are singletons. Notes on the study in general: Some clones that responded were present in memory (sampled pre-infection), which suggests cross-reactive memory joined. CM and EM subsets held most contracting CD4+ clones; EMRA held CD8+ ones. Still unconfirmed is whether the second-wave clones peaking on day 37 recognized SARS-CoV-2.

Sequenced: PBMCs or a T cell subset sorted from them (not recorded which). The V gene is TRBV12-3 or TRBV12-4, the J gene TRBJ2-3; D unresolved. This receptor was obtained from an adult woman who had mild COVID-19 (a few samples of this study predate the infection). Cell type and time point are not known. The CDR3 is CASSLVWTDTQYF. The CDR3 DNA reads as TGTGCCAGCAGTTTAGTATGGACAGATACGCAGTATTTT.